This T cell receptor beta chain derives from a study of long-term antiretroviral therapy in people with HIV. Overall study findings and caveats: ART-treated samples gained diversity yet remained below transplant donor controls. Researchers lacked any data on ART adherence, viral resistance or therapy changes.

Germline CDR1 and CDR2: SGHNT and YYREEE (reference sequence). V shed 4 bases and J shed 0 bases, with 13 bases lying between them. There are 15 residues in the CDR3. A word on this clone: What it binds is unknown.

The assay, immunoSEQ v3.0, was run at survey level. In sequencing, about 35,000-55,000 T-cell genomes per sample were targeted. The assay was immunoSEQ multiplex PCR, and TCRdb's table has in-frame clones only and misses some. This sample has more than 20,000 clones, with about 86% found just once. The sample consisted of unsorted PBMCs, taken roughly 2.7 years after starting antiretroviral therapy. The chain employs TRBV5-4 and TRBJ1-1; possibly TRBD1 for D (6 bases). The TCR was taken from a man aged 40-55 years with HIV. Here the CDR3 reads CASSPTTGMNTEAFF. In nucleotides, the CDR3 is TGTGCCAGCAGCCCAACGACAGGAATGAACACTGAAGCTTTCTTT.